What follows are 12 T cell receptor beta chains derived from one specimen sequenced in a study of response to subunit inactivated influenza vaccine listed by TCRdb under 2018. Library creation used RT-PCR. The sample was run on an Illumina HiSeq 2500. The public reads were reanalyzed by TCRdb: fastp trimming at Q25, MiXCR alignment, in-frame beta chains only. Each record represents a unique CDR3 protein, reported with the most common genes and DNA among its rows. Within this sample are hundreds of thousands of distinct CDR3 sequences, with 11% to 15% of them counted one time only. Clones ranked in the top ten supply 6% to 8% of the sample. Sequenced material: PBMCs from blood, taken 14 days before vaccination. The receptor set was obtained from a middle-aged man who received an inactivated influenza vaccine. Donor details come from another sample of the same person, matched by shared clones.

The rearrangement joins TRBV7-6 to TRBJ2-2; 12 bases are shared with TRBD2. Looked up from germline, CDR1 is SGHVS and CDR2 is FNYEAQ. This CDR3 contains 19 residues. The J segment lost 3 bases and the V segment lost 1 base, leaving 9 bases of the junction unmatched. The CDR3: CASSLVGRLAGDHTGELFF. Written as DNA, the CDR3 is TGTGCCAGCAGCTTAGTAGGCAGACTAGCGGGGGACCACACCGGGGAGCTGTTTTTT.

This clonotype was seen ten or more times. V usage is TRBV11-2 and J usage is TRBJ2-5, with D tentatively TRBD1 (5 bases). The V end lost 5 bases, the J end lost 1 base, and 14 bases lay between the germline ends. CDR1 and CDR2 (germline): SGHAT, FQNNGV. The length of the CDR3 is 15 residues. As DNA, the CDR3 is TGTGCCAGCAGCATCGTGAGACAGAGCCAAGAGACCCAGTACTTC. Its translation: CASSIVRQSQETQYF.

The CDR3 region is CSEVLIQHGYEQYF. CDR3 coding DNA: TGCAGTGAGGTACTTATCCAGCATGGATACGAGCAGTACTTC. The chain has TRBV20-1 and TRBJ2-7; the D is unclear. The CDR3 runs 14 residues. V lost 7 bases to trimming and J lost 4 bases, with 20 bases between them. Germline CDR1 reads DFQATT; CDR2 reads SNEGSKA (reference sequence).

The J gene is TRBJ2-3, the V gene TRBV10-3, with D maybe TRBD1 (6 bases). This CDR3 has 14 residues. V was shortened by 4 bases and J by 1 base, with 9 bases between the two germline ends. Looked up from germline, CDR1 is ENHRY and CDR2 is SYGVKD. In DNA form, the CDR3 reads TGTGCCATCAGTGTGGACAGTGGCACAGATACGCAGTATTTT. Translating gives CAISVDSGTDTQYF.

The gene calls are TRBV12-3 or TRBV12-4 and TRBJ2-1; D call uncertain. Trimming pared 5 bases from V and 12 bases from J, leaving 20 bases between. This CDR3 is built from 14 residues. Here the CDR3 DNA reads TGTGCCAGCAGTCCCCCCGAGCTTTTTTTTAGGCAGTTCTTC. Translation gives CASSPPELFFRQFF.

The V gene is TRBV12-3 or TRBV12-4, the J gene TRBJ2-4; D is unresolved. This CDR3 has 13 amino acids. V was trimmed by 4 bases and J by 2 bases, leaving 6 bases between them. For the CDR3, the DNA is TGTGCCAGCAGTTCTTCTTCCAAAAACATTCAGTACTTC. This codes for CASSSSSKNIQYF.

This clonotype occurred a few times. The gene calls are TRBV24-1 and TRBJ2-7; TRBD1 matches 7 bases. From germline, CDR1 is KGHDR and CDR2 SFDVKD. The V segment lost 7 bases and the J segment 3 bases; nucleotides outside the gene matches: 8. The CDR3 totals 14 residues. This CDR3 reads CATSGQDCVYEQYF. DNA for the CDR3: TGTGCCACCAGCGGACAGGACTGCGTCTACGAGCAGTACTTC.

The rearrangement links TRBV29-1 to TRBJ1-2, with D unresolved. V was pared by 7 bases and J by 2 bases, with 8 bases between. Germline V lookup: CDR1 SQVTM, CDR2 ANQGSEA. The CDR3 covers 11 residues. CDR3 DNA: TGCAGCGGAGGTTCCAACTATGGCTACACCTTC. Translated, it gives CSGGSNYGYTF.

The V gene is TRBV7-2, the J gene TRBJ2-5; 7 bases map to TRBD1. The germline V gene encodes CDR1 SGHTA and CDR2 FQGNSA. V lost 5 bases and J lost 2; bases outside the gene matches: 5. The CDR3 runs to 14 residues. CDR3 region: CASSGRTGQETQYF. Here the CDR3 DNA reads TGTGCCAGCAGCGGCCGGACAGGTCAAGAGACCCAGTACTTC.

The CDR3 bases are TGTGCCAGCAGTTTAGGACAGGGAGGGGGTTATGAGTATGGCTACACCTTC. Translation: CASSLGQGGGYEYGYTF. V and J are TRBV12-3 or TRBV12-4 and TRBJ1-2; 7 bases line up with TRBD1. CDR3 length: 17 residues. V dropped 1 base and J dropped 5; count of bases not matched to a gene: 13.

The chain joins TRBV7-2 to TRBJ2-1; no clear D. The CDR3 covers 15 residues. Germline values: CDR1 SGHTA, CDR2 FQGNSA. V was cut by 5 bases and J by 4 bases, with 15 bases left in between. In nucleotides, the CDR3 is TGTGCCAGCAGCAAAGGCGCGACCTTATACAATGAGCAGTTCTTC. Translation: CASSKGATLYNEQFF.

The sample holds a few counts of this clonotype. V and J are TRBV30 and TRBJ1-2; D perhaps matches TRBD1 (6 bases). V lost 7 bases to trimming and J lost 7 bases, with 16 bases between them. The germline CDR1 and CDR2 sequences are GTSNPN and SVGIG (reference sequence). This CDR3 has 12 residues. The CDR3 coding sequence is TGTGCCTCCGCGGGACAAACGGGTGGCTACACCTTC. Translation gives CASAGQTGGYTF.